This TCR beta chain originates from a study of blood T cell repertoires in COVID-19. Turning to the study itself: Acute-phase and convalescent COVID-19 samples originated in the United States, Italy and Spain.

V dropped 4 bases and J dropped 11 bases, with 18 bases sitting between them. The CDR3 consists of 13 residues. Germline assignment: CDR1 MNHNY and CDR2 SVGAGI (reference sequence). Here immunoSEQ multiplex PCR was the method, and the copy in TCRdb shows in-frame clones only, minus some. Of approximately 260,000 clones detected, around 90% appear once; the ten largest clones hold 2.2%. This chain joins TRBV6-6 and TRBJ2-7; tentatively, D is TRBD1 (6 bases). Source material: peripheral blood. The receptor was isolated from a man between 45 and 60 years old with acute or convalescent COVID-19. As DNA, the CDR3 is TGTGCCAGCAGTTTTGGGACATCCATTGGGGAGTACTTC. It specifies CASSFGTSIGEYF.